Listed here are 19 T cell receptor beta chains from one sample, sequenced in a study of shared clonotypes between healthy human individuals. It was CD45RO-negative cells, positively selected for CCR7, that made up naive CD8 cells, with terminally differentiated effector memory CD45RA+ cells excluded. Profiling relied on immunoSEQ multiplex PCR, and the TCRdb table lists in-frame clones only, not all of them. The sample carries roughly 2.1 million clones, more than 85% recorded once. Sequenced input: naive CD8+ T cells from PBMCs. These receptors came from a man aged 18 to 30 in good health. Some clones in this sample may be carry-over from other donors' samples.

This chain joins TRBV9 and TRBJ2-2; D is uncertain. V lost 4 bases to trimming and J lost 4 bases, with 8 bases between them. This CDR3 spans 13 amino acids. Looked up from germline, CDR1 is SGDLS and CDR2 is YYNGEE. CDR3 sequence: CASSSWGTGELFF. CDR3 sequence (DNA): TGTGCCAGCAGCAGTTGGGGCACCGGGGAGCTGTTTTTT.

The chain links TRBV28 to TRBJ2-5, with a tentative D call TRBD1 (6 bases). V lost 3 bases and J lost 2, with 13 bases in between. The CDR3 extends over 15 amino acids. The germline V gene encodes CDR1 MDHEN and CDR2 SYDVKM. The CDR3 is CASSFRSTGQETQYF. The DNA for the CDR3 is TGTGCCAGCAGTTTCCGCAGCACAGGGCAAGAGACCCAGTACTTC.

The V and J genes are TRBV18 and TRBJ1-4; 11 bases are a match to TRBD1. The V and J ends lost 2 bases and 3 bases, in that order; junction bases with no gene match: 11. CDR1 KGHSH and CDR2 LQKENI come from the germline V gene. This CDR3 region has 19 residues. The CDR3 sequence: CASSPIVGTGGKANEKLFF. The CDR3 region has the DNA TGTGCCAGCTCACCAATCGTAGGGACAGGGGGTAAGGCTAATGAAAAACTGTTTTTT.

The chain uses TRBV5-6 and TRBJ1-2; no definite D call. The V end lost 4 bases, the J end lost 3 bases, and 10 bases lay between the germline ends. CDR1 is SGHDT, CDR2 YYEEEE, per germline. CDR3 size: 13 residues. In DNA form, the CDR3 reads TGTGCCAGCAGCGACTACCTCGACTATGGCTACACCTTC. Residues: CASSDYLDYGYTF.

As DNA, the CDR3 is TGCGCCAGCAGCTTCAGCACCGCGTACGAGCAGTACTTC. Its protein is CASSFSTAYEQYF. V usage is TRBV5-1 and J usage is TRBJ2-7; no firm D call. Per the germline V gene, CDR1 is SGHRS and CDR2 is YFSETQ. V lost 2 bases to trimming and J lost 4 bases, with 10 bases between them. The CDR3 has 13 amino acids. The full variable domain, with the rest looked up from reference TRBV5-1 and TRBJ2-7, is KAGVTQTPRYLIKTRGQQVTLSCSPISGHRSVSWYQQTPGQGLQFLFEYFSETQRNKGNFPGRFSGRQFSNSRSEMNVSTLELGDSALYLCASSFSTAYEQYFGPGTRLTVT.

The chain is built from TRBV9 and TRBJ2-3, with 8 bases matching TRBD2. V trimming: 0 bases; J trimming: 4 bases; junction bases outside the gene matches: 4. CDR1 is SGDLS and CDR2 is YYNGEE in the germline V gene. The CDR3 is 15 amino acids. The chain's CDR3 is CASSVAAGVSDTQYF. CDR3 in DNA: TGTGCCAGCAGCGTAGCAGCGGGAGTTTCAGATACGCAGTATTTT.

In this sample, this clone turned up once. The chain links TRBV5-6 to TRBJ2-7; 7 bases align to TRBD1. CDR3 length equals 13 residues. The J segment lost 7 bases and the V segment lost 5 bases, leaving 9 bases of the junction unmatched. The V gene's germline CDR1 is SGHDT and CDR2 YYEEEE. In nucleotides, the CDR3 is TGTGCCAGCAGTCCTTACAGGGGATGGGAGCAGTACTTC. As protein: CASSPYRGWEQYF.

This CDR3 is CASSTYPGIGYEQYF. The CDR3 DNA is TGTGCCAGCAGCACTTACCCGGGGATTGGATACGAGCAGTACTTC. This chain links TRBV7-2 with TRBJ2-7; D is perhaps TRBD2 (5 bases). The V gene's germline CDR1 is SGHTA and CDR2 FQGNSA. V gave up 5 bases and J gave up 4 bases, with 18 bases separating them. This CDR3 contains 15 residues. Drawing the rest from reference TRBV7-2 and TRBJ2-7, the complete variable domain is GAGVSQSPSNKVTEKGKDVELRCDPISGHTALYWYRQSLGQGLEFLIYFQGNSAPDKSGLPSDRFSAERTGGSVSTLTIQRTQQEDSAVYLCASSTYPGIGYEQYFGPGTRLTVT.

There are a few counts of this clone. The sample holds other DNA sequences that translate to the same CDR3. The genes are TRBV7-9 and TRBJ2-1; D perhaps matches TRBD2 (6 bases). Germline CDR1 SEHNR, CDR2 FQNEAQ (reference sequence). The CDR3 is made up of 12 amino acids. Deletions cut 1 base from V and 9 bases from J, with 7 bases between. CDR3 bases: TGTGCCAGCAGCTTAGATAGCGGTGAGCAGTTCTTC. Amino acids: CASSLDSGEQFF.

Notes on this clone: Within the sample, other DNA sequences also encode this same CDR3. The chain has TRBV10-2 and TRBJ1-5; TRBD1 aligns across 11 bases. J was trimmed by 7 bases and V by 6 bases; bases with no gene match: 5. Per the germline V gene, CDR1 is WSHSY and CDR2 is SAAADI. The CDR3 is made up of 14 amino acids. Here the CDR3 reads CASRDRGLNQPQHF. CDR3 DNA: TGCGCCAGCAGGGACAGGGGGCTTAACCAGCCCCAGCATTTT.

Written as DNA, the CDR3 is TGCGCCAGCAGCCCGGGTGCTAGCGGCCCCTACGAGCAGTACTTC. Protein sequence: CASSPGASGPYEQYF. V usage is TRBV4-3 and J usage is TRBJ2-7, with 7 nucleotides matching TRBD2. With 4 bases clipped from V and 2 bases from J, the junction kept 8 bases outside the gene matches. The length of the CDR3 is 15 residues. Germline V gene sequence: CDR1 LGHNA, CDR2 YSLEER.

The chain uses TRBV29-1 and TRBJ2-1; 8 bases line up with TRBD2. The CDR3 totals 19 residues. V shed 5 bases, J shed 0 bases, and the junction held 18 bases outside the gene matches. Germline CDR1 SQVTM, CDR2 ANQGSEA. The CDR3 sequence is CSVKPGLGIPQSSYNEQFF. In DNA form, the CDR3 reads TGCAGCGTTAAACCGGGACTAGGAATACCCCAGAGCTCCTACAATGAGCAGTTCTTC.

The chain couples TRBV5-1 to TRBJ2-7; D gene uncertain. Per germline, CDR1 SGHRS and CDR2 YFSETQ. The germline V and J ends were trimmed by 3 bases and 3 bases, with 7 bases remaining between them. CDR3 length: 12 residues. The CDR3 is CASSSWNYEQYF. The CDR3 coding sequence is TGCGCCAGCAGCTCTTGGAACTACGAGCAGTACTTC.

With regard to this clone: Other DNA sequences of this sample code for an identical CDR3. The rearrangement uses TRBV5-1 and TRBJ2-7; 10 bases are a match to TRBD1. The ends lost 0 bases at V and 4 bases at J; junction bases unmatched: 1. The CDR3 runs 14 residues. Germline values: CDR1 SGHRS, CDR2 YFSETQ. The CDR3 reads CASSLVGQGYEQYF. The CDR3 DNA reads TGCGCCAGCAGCTTGGTGGGACAGGGGTACGAGCAGTACTTC.

V usage is TRBV6-6 and J usage is TRBJ1-1; D gene unclear. The CDR3 sequence is 13 residues long. Germline V gene sequence: CDR1 MNHNY, CDR2 SVGAGI (reference sequence). V was trimmed by 2 bases and J by 1 base, leaving 5 bases between them. The CDR3 protein is CASSYVTNTEAFF. The CDR3 nucleotides read TGTGCCAGCAGTTACGTCACGAACACTGAAGCTTTCTTT.

J is TRBJ2-1 and V is TRBV10-3; possibly TRBD2 for D (6 bases). Germline CDR1 and CDR2: ENHRY and SYGVKD. The CDR3 loop spans 15 amino acids. Between the trimmed V and J ends, which lost 3 bases and 6 bases, there was a span of 15 bases. CDR3 sequence (DNA): TGTGCCATCAGTGAAGGGGCGGGAAACCGCAATGAGCAGTTCTTC. It translates to CAISEGAGNRNEQFF.

The V and J genes are TRBV6-1 and TRBJ2-7; 10 bases fit TRBD1. The V gene's germline CDR1 is MNHNS and CDR2 SASEGT. V gave up 3 bases and J gave up 5 bases; unmatched junction bases: 4. This CDR3 region has 14 residues. The CDR3 protein is CASSDVGQGNEQYF. CDR3 nucleotides: TGTGCCAGCAGTGACGTGGGACAGGGGAACGAGCAGTACTTC.

The genes are TRBV7-9 and TRBJ1-2; D remains ambiguous. The CDR3 contains 16 residues. Trimming cost V 2 bases and J 4 bases, with 17 bases left between them. Germline CDR1 is SEHNR and CDR2 is FQNEAQ (reference sequence). The CDR3 loop reads CASSLLPGVLAYGYTF. In DNA form, the CDR3 reads TGTGCCAGCAGCTTACTCCCCGGTGTGCTGGCCTATGGCTACACCTTC.

This chain joins TRBV19 and TRBJ2-1, with 7 bases that match TRBD1. The V and J ends lost 0 bases and 1 base, in that order; junction bases with no gene match: 6. Germline V gene lookup returns CDR1 LNHDA and CDR2 SQIVND (reference sequence). This CDR3 spans 17 amino acids. The CDR3 reads CASSIDPGTESYNEQFF. The CDR3 nucleotides are TGTGCCAGTAGTATAGACCCCGGGACAGAGTCCTACAATGAGCAGTTCTTC.